This TCR beta chain was identified in a study of tumor-infiltrating lymphocytes in localized non-small cell lung cancer. Whole-study findings and limits: Each assay used a separate piece of the same tissue. TCRbeta sequencing showed higher T cell infiltration in tumors than uninvolved lung. Immunotypes IM1 and IM2 had similar TCR-derived T-cell fractions. Not all patients were TCR sequenced, owing to tissue quantity.

Sequenced by immunoSEQ multiplex PCR; TCRdb stores in-frame clones only, minus some. The repertoire holds 20,000 to 25,000 clones, with roughly 69% as singletons. This clone was seen a few times. Its antigen remains unidentified. Between the trimmed V and J ends, which lost 1 base and 5 bases, there was a span of 6 bases. The CDR3 length is 14 residues. The germline gives CDR1 MNHNS, CDR2 SASEGT. The sequenced material came from lung tumor tissue. This receptor was taken from a human donor with non-small cell lung cancer. The chain is built from TRBV6-1 and TRBJ1-6, with D tentatively TRBD1 (5 bases). DNA of the CDR3: TGTGCCAGCAGTGAAGGGGGCGATAATTCACCCCTCCACTTT. Protein sequence: CASSEGGDNSPLHF.